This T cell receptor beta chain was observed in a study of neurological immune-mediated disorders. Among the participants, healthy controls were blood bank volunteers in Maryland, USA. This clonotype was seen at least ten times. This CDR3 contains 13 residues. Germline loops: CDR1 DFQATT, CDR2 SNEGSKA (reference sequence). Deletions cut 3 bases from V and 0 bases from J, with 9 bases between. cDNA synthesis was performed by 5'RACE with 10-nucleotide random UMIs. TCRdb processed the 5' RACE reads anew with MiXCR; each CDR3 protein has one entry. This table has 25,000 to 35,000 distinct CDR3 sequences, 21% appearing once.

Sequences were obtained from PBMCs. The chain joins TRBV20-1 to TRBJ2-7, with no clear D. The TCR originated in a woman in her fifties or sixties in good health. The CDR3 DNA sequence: TGCAGTGCTAGGCCACCCTACTCCTACGAGCAGTACTTC. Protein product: CSARPPYSYEQYF.